Shown below are 9 T cell receptor beta chains from a single sample sequenced in a study of neurological immune-mediated disorders (dated by TCRdb to the late 2010s). Preparation of the library involved 5' RACE. The sequencing machine was an Illumina HiSeq 2500. In TCRdb, the public reads were trimmed at Q25 with fastp and aligned with MiXCR, with productive beta chains retained. Here each entry gathers all rows of one CDR3 protein and keeps the most common genes and DNA. The sample records about 38,000 distinct CDR3 sequences, about 7% of which are singletons. Approximately 5.4% of the sample lies in the top ten. Sequencing input: CD4+ T cells from blood. The receptor source for this set is a man aged 45-60 years in good health.

This clonotype appeared many times. This chain links TRBV5-5 with TRBJ1-6; the D gene is possibly TRBD1 (5 bases). V was clipped by 0 bases and J by 8 bases, with 12 bases between them. Germline CDR1 is SGHKS and CDR2 is YYEKEE (reference sequence). This CDR3 comprises 15 residues. Here the CDR3 reads CASSLAGGTDSPLHF. In DNA form, the CDR3 reads TGTGCCAGCAGCTTGGCCGGAGGGACGGATTCACCCCTCCACTTT.

This clonotype was recorded at least ten times. This sequence joins TRBV7-2 and TRBJ2-7; TRBD1 matches 8 bases. Germline V lookup: CDR1 SGHTA, CDR2 FQGNSA. Trimming took 2 bases from V and 5 from J; bases not matched to a gene: 14. This CDR3 comprises 17 residues. The CDR3 bases are TGTGCCAGCAGCTTATTCTGTGTGGGACAGGTCTGCCACGAGCAGTACTTC. It translates to CASSLFCVGQVCHEQYF. Using reference TRBV7-2 and TRBJ2-7 for the parts outside the CDR3, the full variable domain is GAGVSQSPSNKVTEKGKDVELRCDPISGHTALYWYRQSLGQGLEFLIYFQGNSAPDKSGLPSDRFSAERTGGSVSTLTIQRTQQEDSAVYLCASSLFCVGQVCHEQYFGPGTRLTVT.

Ten or more counts support this clonotype. This chain's CDR3 is CASSFAVSNQPQHF. The CDR3 region has the DNA TGTGCCAGCAGTTTTGCAGTCAGCAATCAGCCCCAGCATTTT. This rearrangement joins TRBV12-3 or TRBV12-4 to TRBJ1-5; D gene ambiguous. Between the trimmed V and J ends, which lost 3 bases and 1 base, there was a span of 7 bases. CDR3 size: 14 residues.

Many counts were recorded for this clonotype. The CDR3 protein is CSVLWVPDTQYF. CDR3 coding DNA: TGCAGCGTTCTTTGGGTTCCGGATACGCAGTATTTT. This chain uses TRBV29-1 with TRBJ2-3; no clear D gene. CDR3 size: 12 residues. CDR1 is SQVTM, CDR2 ANQGSEA, per germline. Trimming removed 5 bases at V and 6 bases at J, with 12 bases between.

In this sample, this clonotype turned up many times. The V call is TRBV10-2, the J call TRBJ1-1, with D unresolved. CDR1 WSHSY and CDR2 SAAADI come from the germline V gene. The V end lost 7 bases, the J end lost 2 bases, and 8 bases lay between the germline ends. This CDR3 has 12 residues. The CDR3: CASTQTNTEAFF. For the CDR3, the DNA is TGCGCCAGCACTCAGACTAACACTGAAGCTTTCTTT.

This clonotype was detected ten times or more. This chain connects TRBV20-1 to TRBJ2-7, with D possibly TRBD1 on 6 matching bases. The CDR3 has 14 residues. Trimming stripped 0 bases from V and 3 bases from J, with 12 bases between. CDR1 is DFQATT and CDR2 is SNEGSKA in the germline V gene (reference sequence). The CDR3 region is CSAREAQTGYEQYF. In DNA form, the CDR3 reads TGCAGTGCTAGAGAGGCCCAGACAGGCTACGAGCAGTACTTC.

This clonotype has ten or more counts. The chain has TRBV20-1 and TRBJ2-3, with no clear D. CDR1 and CDR2 from the germline V gene are DFQATT and SNEGSKA (reference sequence). The CDR3 consists of 13 residues. Trimming left V 2 bases short and J 2 bases short, with 8 bases between. In nucleotides, the CDR3 is TGCAGTGCTAGATTTGTGGACACAGATACGCAGTATTTT. Translated: CSARFVDTDTQYF.

This clonotype was recorded many times. The CDR3 coding sequence is TGTGCCAGCATGGCAAGGGGGCGTTTTTACGGAGATACGCAGTATTTT. It is translated as CASMARGRFYGDTQYF. The V call is TRBV5-4, the J call TRBJ2-3; 7 bases align to TRBD1. The CDR3 runs to 16 residues. Trimming at V came to 6 bases and at J to 5 bases, leaving 15 bases not matched to a gene. CDR1 SGHNT and CDR2 YYREEE come from the germline V gene (reference sequence).

In its sample, this clonotype was seen a few times. V gene TRBV7-2 combines with J gene TRBJ2-3; 12 nucleotides agree with TRBD2. With 5 bases clipped from V and 4 bases from J, the junction kept 4 bases outside the gene matches. The germline CDR1 and CDR2 sequences are SGHTA and FQGNSA. The CDR3 runs 15 residues. CDR3 coding DNA: TGTGCCAGCAGCCAGACTAGCGGGAGCGCAGATACGCAGTATTTT. Translation gives CASSQTSGSADTQYF.